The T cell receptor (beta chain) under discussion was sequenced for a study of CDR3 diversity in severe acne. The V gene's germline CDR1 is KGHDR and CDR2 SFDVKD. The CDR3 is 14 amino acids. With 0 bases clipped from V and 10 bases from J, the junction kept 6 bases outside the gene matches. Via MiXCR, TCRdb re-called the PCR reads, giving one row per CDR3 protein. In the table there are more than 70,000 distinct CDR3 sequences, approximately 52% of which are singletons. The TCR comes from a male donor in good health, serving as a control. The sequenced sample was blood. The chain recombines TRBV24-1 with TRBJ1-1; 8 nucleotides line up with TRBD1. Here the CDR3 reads CATSDLTGGYGAFF. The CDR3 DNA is TGTGCCACCAGTGATTTGACAGGGGGGTACGGAGCTTTCTTT.